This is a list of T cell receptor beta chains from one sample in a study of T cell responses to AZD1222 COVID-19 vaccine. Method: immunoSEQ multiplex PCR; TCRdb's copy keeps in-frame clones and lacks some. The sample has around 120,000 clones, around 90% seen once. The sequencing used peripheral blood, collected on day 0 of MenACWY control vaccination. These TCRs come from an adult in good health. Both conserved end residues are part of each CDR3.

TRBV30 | CAWSVLGSMGEQYF
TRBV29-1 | CSVCEGSYTEAFF
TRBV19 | CASSADRGWYGYTF
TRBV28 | CASSWGLAGGYEQYF
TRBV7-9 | CASSLGAGGGHNQPQHF
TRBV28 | CASSLSGGPYSPLHF
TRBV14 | CASSLPGKGRVNTEAFF
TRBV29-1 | CSVDRGLGTDTQYF
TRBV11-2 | CASSRVERRDTQYF
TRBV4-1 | CASNPGLAADNEQFF
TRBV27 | CASGAWDVRSDGYTF
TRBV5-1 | CASSLMTGEGNTIYF
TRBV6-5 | CASSYGAGVREKLFF
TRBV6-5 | CASSYVGANSPLHF
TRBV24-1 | CATSETIGRPIYNEQFF
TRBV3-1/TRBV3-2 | CASRNGNYGYTF
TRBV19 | CASRRREWERETQYF
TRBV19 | CASYRGRGTNEKLFF
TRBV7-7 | CASSLEPGRTQHF
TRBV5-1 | CASSLARKDSGNTIYF
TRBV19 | CASSTRVVNEKLFF
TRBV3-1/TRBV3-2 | CASSIPYKASSYEQYF
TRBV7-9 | CASSTRTGTGNTEAFF
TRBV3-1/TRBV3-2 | CASSQVGYNSPLHF
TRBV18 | CASSPKSKTGEAFF
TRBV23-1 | CASGRFNEKLFF
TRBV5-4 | CASSLVEGGGRETQYF